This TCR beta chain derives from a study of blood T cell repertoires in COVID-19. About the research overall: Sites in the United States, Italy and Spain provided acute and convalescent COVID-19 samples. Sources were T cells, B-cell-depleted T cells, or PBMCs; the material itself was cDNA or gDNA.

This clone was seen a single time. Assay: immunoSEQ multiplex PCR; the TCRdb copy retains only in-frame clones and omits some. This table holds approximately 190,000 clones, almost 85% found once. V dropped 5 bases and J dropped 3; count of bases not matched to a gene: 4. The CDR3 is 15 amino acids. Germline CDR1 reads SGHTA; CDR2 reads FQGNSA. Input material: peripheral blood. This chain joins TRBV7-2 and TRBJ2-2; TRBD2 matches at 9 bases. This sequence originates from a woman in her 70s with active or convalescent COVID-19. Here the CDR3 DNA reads TGTGCCAGCAGCCGTGGGACTAGCCACACCGGGGAGCTGTTTTTT. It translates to CASSRGTSHTGELFF.